This TCR beta chain came from a study of blood T cell repertoires in COVID-19. Overall study: From the United States, Italy and Spain came samples of acute and convalescent COVID-19. From T cells, B-cell-depleted T cells, or PBMCs came the material, which was cDNA or gDNA.

CDR1 and CDR2 (germline): SGDLS, YYNGEE. The CDR3 is 16 residues long. Unmatched junction bases numbered 4, after V lost 0 bases and J lost 2 bases. Source study methods: Estimation of nucleated cell counts relied on the amplification of reference gene primers. Some clones are missing from TCRdb's copy, which holds only in-frame ones; the method was immunoSEQ multiplex PCR. V and J calls plus clone size are reproduced from that table; the DNA served to infer D and trimming. The table records more than 200,000 clones, 85% to 90% of them present only once. The specimen was peripheral blood. This sequence originates from an older woman with acute or convalescent COVID-19. V is TRBV9 and J is TRBJ2-1; TRBD2 matches at 8 bases. The CDR3 DNA reads as TGTGCCAGCAGCGTAGAGCAGCGGGAGCCCTACAATGAGCAGTTCTTC. It codes for CASSVEQREPYNEQFF.